This section outlines one T cell receptor beta chain sequence together with its context. The sample belongs to a study of T cell changes during pregnancy in multiple sclerosis. The V end lost 0 bases, the J end lost 3 bases, and 12 bases lay between the germline ends. This CDR3 region has 16 residues. The germline CDR1 and CDR2 sequences are MNHEY and SVGAGI. The method was immunoSEQ multiplex PCR; TCRdb's version includes in-frame clones alone and lacks a portion of them. The sample lists some 80,000 clones; 70% to 90% were seen once. J is TRBJ1-3 and V is TRBV6-5; no reliable D call. Material: peripheral blood, obtained in the first trimester of pregnancy. The sequence came from a female donor in good health, enrolled as a control in a pregnancy study. This CDR3 is CASSYSASPGGNTIYF. DNA for the CDR3: TGTGCCAGCAGTTACTCAGCCTCTCCGGGTGGAAACACCATATATTTT.